The rows below give T cell receptor beta chains drawn from one sample of a study of radiotherapy plus CTLA-4 blockade in lung cancer. Repertoires were generated with immunoSEQ multiplex PCR, while TCRdb's copy carries only in-frame clones and drops some. The sample lists about 39,000 clones, 79% occurring once. Material: peripheral blood, obtained from a patient treated with radiotherapy plus ipilimumab. These TCRs come from a human donor with non-small cell lung cancer that progressed on radiotherapy plus ipilimumab. Each CDR3 is given with its conserved first and last residue.

>TRBV2
CASSREGQMNTEAFF
>TRBV12-2
CASRLRDRGPEAFF
>TRBV23-1
CASRVGGPHTEAFF
>TRBV1
CTSSLRRGRGDPQETQYF
>TRBV6-6
CASSYQTGLETQYF
>TRBV7-2
CASSTTGTASYGYTF
>TRBV7-8
CASSSDRAGANVLTF
>TRBV28
CASSLRGSYNSPLHF
>TRBV10-3
CAIRGTGASYDGYTF
>TRBV6-6
CASSYGDRAYEQYF
>TRBV7-2
CASSFSESSYNEQFF
>TRBV27
CASRAGTDYEQYF
>TRBV5-1
CASGRDKNTEAFF
>TRBV28
CASRVTGYNSPLHF
>TRBV6-5
CASRRGLATGEQYF
>TRBV20-1
CSALTNTEAFF
>TRBV28
CASSLGRTGHGYTF
>TRBV4-3
CASSQDGRESYNEQFF
>TRBV6-6
CASSTASYEQYF
>TRBV5-1
CASSRTSGGSTDTQYF
>TRBV18
CASSPDRSPGTGELFF
>TRBV7-3
CASSPRGPGNQPQHF
>TRBV29-1
CSVSPGGSGELFF
>TRBV6-1
CASSTRDRKNTEAFF
>TRBV18
CASSRDRDGYTF
>TRBV5-6
CASSFSRQSQYF
>TRBV5-1
CASSADKASMNTEAFF
>TRBV27
CASSLSVRGNYGYTF
>TRBV4-3
CASSQDGTVSGNTIYF
>TRBV5-1
CASSLDLAGGNKQFF
>TRBV10-3
CAISESGGRTVYEQYF
>TRBV6-5
CASTTGQNYGYTF
>TRBV4-2
CASSQEAVSGELFF
>TRBV2
CASRPETDSSYEQYF
>TRBV28
CASSLRRLSGNTIYF
>TRBV18
CASSPPWGDGYTF
>TRBV6-1
CASSESVTVSYEQYF
>TRBV5-1
CASSLAGTGYGYTF
>TRBV27
CASSSQLAGGPTDTQYF
>TRBV6-6
CASKLAGLTDTQYF
>TRBV7-2
CASSLWGGTEAFF
>TRBV7-9
CASSPRLRDRGFNEQFF